These 15 T cell receptor beta chains came from one sample sequenced in a study of cytomegalovirus exposure and HLA in healthy donors. The study ran its PCR with 60 Vbeta and 13 Jbeta primers. Libraries were prepared by immunoSEQ multiplex PCR; TCRdb keeps only in-frame clonotypes and omits some of them. The table records 200,000 or so clones, approximately 82% of them present only once. The source material was PBMCs. The receptors originated from a man aged 18-30 years in good health and CMV-seronegative.

The chain links TRBV4-1 to TRBJ2-4, with 10 bases fitting TRBD2. The J segment lost 1 base and the V segment lost 5 bases, leaving 8 bases of the junction unmatched. The CDR3 consists of 17 residues. Germline assignment: CDR1 MGHRA and CDR2 YSYEKL. The CDR3 region is CASSFPSGRGAKNIQYF. DNA for the CDR3: TGCGCCAGCAGCTTCCCTAGCGGGAGAGGGGCCAAAAACATTCAGTACTTC.

This clone was detected once. The chain links TRBV2 to TRBJ2-5, with D perhaps matching TRBD2 (6 bases). The length of the CDR3 is 12 residues. Germline V gene data show CDR1 as SNHLY and CDR2 as FYNNEI. V was pared by 5 bases and J by 5 bases, with 9 bases between. The CDR3 DNA reads as TGTGCCAGCAGTCGGGGGATCGAGACCCAGTACTTC. This translates into CASSRGIETQYF.

This clone has only a few counts. The rearrangement uses TRBV10-1 and TRBJ2-2; 13 bases fit TRBD2. Trimming at V came to 3 bases and at J to 5 bases, leaving 3 bases not matched to a gene. The length of the CDR3 is 16 residues. Germline V CDR1 and CDR2: WNHNN, SYGVQD (reference sequence). The CDR3 sequence is CASSDGLAGETGELFF. Written as DNA, the CDR3 is TGCGCCAGCAGTGATGGACTAGCGGGAGAGACCGGGGAGCTGTTTTTT.

This chain uses TRBV5-8 with TRBJ1-2; D unresolved. Trimming shortened V by 0 bases and J by 3 bases, and 12 bases separated the two germline ends. This CDR3 contains 15 residues. Germline lookup yields CDR1 SGHTS and CDR2 YDEGEE. This CDR3 is CASSLGGPGYYGYTF. The CDR3 nucleotides read TGTGCCAGCAGCTTGGGAGGGCCGGGCTACTATGGCTACACCTTC.

The V call is TRBV14, the J call TRBJ2-5; D possibly corresponds to TRBD2 (5 bases). CDR3 length: 13 residues. Germline V CDR1 and CDR2: SGHDN, FVKESK. The germline V and J ends were trimmed by 2 bases and 4 bases, with 8 bases remaining between them. CDR3 DNA: TGTGCCAGCAGCCAAAGAGGAGGAGAGACCCAGTACTTC. Protein: CASSQRGGETQYF.

V usage is TRBV1 and J usage is TRBJ1-2; the D segment call TRBD1 is taken from the table without a DNA check. TRBV1 is termed a pseudogene. The CDR3 has 15 residues. Here the CDR3 reads CTSSETGYINYGYTF. CDR3 in DNA: TGCACCAGCAGCGAAACAGGGTACATTAACTATGGCTACACCTTC.

The chain uses TRBV25-1 and TRBJ1-2, with 7 bases matching TRBD1. Looked up from germline, CDR1 is MGHDK and CDR2 is SYGVNS. V lost 8 bases, J lost 5 bases, and 8 bases stayed unmatched. The CDR3 contains 13 residues. In DNA form, the CDR3 reads TGTGCCAGCTCCGGGACAGTCCTATATGGCTACACCTTC. This encodes CASSGTVLYGYTF.

The genes are TRBV27 and TRBJ2-7; 9 positions match TRBD1. There are 14 residues in the CDR3. Germline values: CDR1 MNHEY, CDR2 SMNVEV (reference sequence). The V segment lost 5 bases and the J segment 4 bases; nucleotides outside the gene matches: 6. CDR3 coding DNA: TGTGCCAGCAGTCTACAGGGGGCCCAGTACGAGCAGTACTTC. Encoded protein: CASSLQGAQYEQYF.

This clone was seen once. This chain joins TRBV29-1 and TRBJ1-6; D is uncertain. The CDR3 extends over 13 amino acids. Germline V CDR1 and CDR2: SQVTM, ANQGSEA. V lost 7 bases to trimming and J lost 12 bases, with 19 bases between them. CDR3 nucleotides: TGCAGCGGGGCAACGGCGTCAGAGAAACCCCTCCACTTT. This codes for CSGATASEKPLHF.

V gene TRBV6-1 combines with J gene TRBJ2-7; the D gene is possibly TRBD1 (6 bases). The CDR3 totals 15 residues. Germline V lookup: CDR1 MNHNS, CDR2 SASEGT. V was trimmed by 3 bases and J by 2 bases, leaving 14 bases between them. CDR3 region: CASSDRTEGAYEQYF. The CDR3 region has the DNA TGTGCCAGCAGTGACAGGACTGAGGGGGCCTACGAGCAGTACTTC.

The rearrangement links TRBV25-1 to TRBJ2-5; 8 bases are a match to TRBD1. CDR3 length: 15 residues. CDR1 is MGHDK and CDR2 is SYGVNS in the germline V gene. Trimming at V came to 6 bases and at J to 4 bases, leaving 10 bases not matched to a gene. CDR3 protein: CASSDDRGVRETQYF. For the CDR3, the DNA is TGTGCCAGCAGCGATGACAGGGGTGTGAGAGAGACCCAGTACTTC.

The chain recombines TRBV2 with TRBJ2-3; D unresolved. Trimming removed 3 bases from V and 1 base from J, with 5 bases in between. Germline assignment: CDR1 SNHLY and CDR2 FYNNEI. The CDR3 covers 13 residues. This CDR3 reads CASSDQGTDTQYF. The CDR3, as DNA: TGTGCCAGCAGTGACCAGGGCACAGATACGCAGTATTTT.

The rearrangement links TRBV6-5 to TRBJ2-1, with D maybe TRBD2 (6 bases). Germline V gene sequence: CDR1 MNHEY, CDR2 SVGAGI. V lost 0 bases and J 5 bases, leaving 14 bases between the germline ends. This CDR3 is 16 amino acids long. CDR3 bases: TGTGCCAGCAGTTACTCCATGGCGGGGACGAACAATGAGCAGTTCTTC. It translates to CASSYSMAGTNNEQFF.

V is TRBV7-9 and J is TRBJ2-3; 13 bases are a match to TRBD2. Germline lookup yields CDR1 SEHNR and CDR2 FQNEAQ (reference sequence). The CDR3 is 17 residues long. The ends lost 5 bases at V and 6 bases at J; junction bases unmatched: 11. In DNA form, the CDR3 reads TGTGCCAGCAGCCCCCGGACTAGCGGGAGCTCCACGGATACGCAGTATTTT. Its protein product is CASSPRTSGSSTDTQYF.

DNA of the CDR3: TGTGCCAGCAGCGCGCGGGGCGGGGGAGTCGGAGATACGCAGTATTTT. As protein: CASSARGGGVGDTQYF. The rearrangement links TRBV5-8 to TRBJ2-3, with 7 nucleotides matching TRBD2. Unmatched junction bases numbered 13, after V lost 4 bases and J lost 5 bases. Germline values: CDR1 SGHTS, CDR2 YDEGEE. This CDR3 has 16 residues.